This T cell receptor (beta chain) originates from a study of technical replicates of blood from four donors. TCRdb keeps only in-frame clones here, not all; method: immunoSEQ multiplex PCR. The table includes 100,000 or so clones, approximately 95% detected once. Germline trimming cut 8 bases from V and 6 bases from J; bases unmatched to any gene: 8. The CDR3 covers 13 residues. Germline V gives CDR1 SGHTA, CDR2 FQGNSA. The TCR originated in a human donor in good health. The specimen sequenced was T cells isolated from PBMCs. This chain uses TRBV7-2 with TRBJ2-7; TRBD2 aligns across 9 bases. CDR3 amino acids: CASGGLAGGEQYF. As DNA, the CDR3 is TGTGCCAGCGGGGGACTAGCTGGGGGCGAGCAGTACTTC.